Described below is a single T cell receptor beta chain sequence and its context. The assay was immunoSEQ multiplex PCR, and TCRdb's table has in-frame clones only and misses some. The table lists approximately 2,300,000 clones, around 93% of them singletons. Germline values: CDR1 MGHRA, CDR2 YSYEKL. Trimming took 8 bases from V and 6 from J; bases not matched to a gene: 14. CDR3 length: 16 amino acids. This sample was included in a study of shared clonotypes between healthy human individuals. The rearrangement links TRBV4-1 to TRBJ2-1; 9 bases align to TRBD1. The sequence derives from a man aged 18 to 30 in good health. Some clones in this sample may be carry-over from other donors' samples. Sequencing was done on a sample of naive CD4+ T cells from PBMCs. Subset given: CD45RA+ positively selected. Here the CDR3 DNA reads TGCGCCAGCGGGCCATCCCCGGGACAGGGATTCAATGAGCAGTTCTTC. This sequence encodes CASGPSPGQGFNEQFF.